The clone carrying this TCR beta chain was seen only once. Execution of the assay was at deep level. Profiling relied on immunoSEQ multiplex PCR, and the TCRdb table lists in-frame clones only, not all of them. Of approximately 2.3 million clones detected, 93% appear once; the ten largest clones hold 0.35% to 0.5%. These data are taken from a study of shared clonotypes between healthy human individuals. On the study more broadly: The study used three CD4 naive, three CD4 memory, two CD8 naive and one CD8 memory plate per donor.

Trimming at V came to 4 bases and at J to 0 bases, leaving 4 bases not matched to a gene. Germline V gene data show CDR1 as SGHNT and CDR2 as YYREEE (reference sequence). The CDR3 length is 15 residues. The clonotype comes from a man between 18 and 35 years old in good health. Some clones in this sample may be carry-over from other donors' samples. The sample comprised naive CD4+ T cells from PBMCs. Subset in this sample: CD45RA+ positively selected. The chain recombines TRBV5-4 with TRBJ2-1; 7 nucleotides line up with TRBD2. CDR3 sequence: CASSHGGSSYNEQFF. CDR3 nucleotides: TGTGCCAGCAGCCACGGGGGGAGCTCCTACAATGAGCAGTTCTTC.